This TCR beta chain is drawn from a study of blood T cell repertoires in COVID-19. Data came from immunoSEQ multiplex PCR; TCRdb stores just in-frame clones and leaves some out. Of around 250,000 clones in the sample, approximately 90% are singletons; the top ten hold 2.8%. This clone showed up just once. Trimming cost V 1 base and J 0 bases; bases outside gene matches: 11. Germline CDR1 and CDR2: SGHVS and FQNEAQ. This CDR3 is 18 amino acids long. Adults between about 18 and 95 years of age took part from fewer than 30 US areas. Participants had their cohort set by participant-reported clinical history.

The clonotype was recovered from a man aged 35 to 55 who had been exposed to COVID-19. What was sequenced was PBMCs or T cells enriched from blood (not recorded which). The rearrangement uses TRBV7-8 and TRBJ1-1; 7 nucleotides align to TRBD1. Here the CDR3 DNA reads TGTGCCAGCAGCTTAGTTTACTCAGGGGACAGAATGAACACTGAAGCTTTCTTT. Translating it yields CASSLVYSGDRMNTEAFF.